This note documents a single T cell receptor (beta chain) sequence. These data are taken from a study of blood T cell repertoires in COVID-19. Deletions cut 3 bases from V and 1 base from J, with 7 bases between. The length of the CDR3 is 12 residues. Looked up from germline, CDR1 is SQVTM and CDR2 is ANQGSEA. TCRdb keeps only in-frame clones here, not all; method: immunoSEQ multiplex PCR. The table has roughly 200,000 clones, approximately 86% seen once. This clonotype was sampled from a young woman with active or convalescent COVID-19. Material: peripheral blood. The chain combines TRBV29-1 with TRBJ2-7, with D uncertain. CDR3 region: CSVESFSYEQYF. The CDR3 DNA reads TGCAGCGTTGAGTCGTTTTCCTACGAGCAGTACTTC.